The T cell receptor beta chain described here comes from a study of identical twins. Study-level points and caveats: Zero-insertion analyses could be partly confounded by invariant MAIT and iNKT cells.

cDNA molecules carried unique molecular identifiers, and template switching added a universal primer site. Each CDR3 protein gets one entry after TCRdb re-called the 5' RACE reads with MiXCR. The repertoire holds about 220,000 distinct CDR3 sequences, with 5% to 7% as singletons. Germline V gene sequence: CDR1 SGHRS, CDR2 YFSETQ. This CDR3 comprises 16 residues. J was trimmed by 9 bases and V by 4 bases; bases with no gene match: 7. This clonotype was seen a handful of times. Its antigen is as yet unknown. This sample also appeared in a second study, on T cells expressing NK-cell markers. According to that study: The CD3+CD56-NKG2C+ fraction of a handful of donors was likewise dominated by these clonotypes.

This sequence was found in a woman in her late teens or twenties in good health. Input material: CD8+ T cells sorted from blood. The rearrangement uses TRBV5-1 and TRBJ2-1, with 16 positions matching TRBD2. CDR3: CASSDGTSGRASEQFF. Here the CDR3 DNA reads TGCGCCAGCAGCGACGGGACTAGCGGGAGGGCCAGTGAGCAGTTCTTC.